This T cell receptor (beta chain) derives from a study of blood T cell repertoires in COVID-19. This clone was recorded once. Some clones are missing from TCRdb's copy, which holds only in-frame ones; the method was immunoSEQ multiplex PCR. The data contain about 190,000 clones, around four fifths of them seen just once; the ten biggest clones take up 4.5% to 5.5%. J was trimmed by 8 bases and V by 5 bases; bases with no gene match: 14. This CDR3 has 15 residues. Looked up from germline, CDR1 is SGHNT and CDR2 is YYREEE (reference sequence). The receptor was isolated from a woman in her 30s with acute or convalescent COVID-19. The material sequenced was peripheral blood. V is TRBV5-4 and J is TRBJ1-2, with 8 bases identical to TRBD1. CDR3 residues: CASSVTGEFLGGYTF. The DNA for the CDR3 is TGTGCCAGCAGTGTGACAGGGGAATTTCTAGGAGGCTACACCTTC. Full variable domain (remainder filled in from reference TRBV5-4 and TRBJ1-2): ETGVTQSPTHLIKTRGQQVTLRCSSQSGHNTVSWYQQALGQGPQFIFQYYREEENGRGNFPPRFSGLQFPNYSSELNVNALELDDSALYLCASSVTGEFLGGYTFGSGTRLTVV.